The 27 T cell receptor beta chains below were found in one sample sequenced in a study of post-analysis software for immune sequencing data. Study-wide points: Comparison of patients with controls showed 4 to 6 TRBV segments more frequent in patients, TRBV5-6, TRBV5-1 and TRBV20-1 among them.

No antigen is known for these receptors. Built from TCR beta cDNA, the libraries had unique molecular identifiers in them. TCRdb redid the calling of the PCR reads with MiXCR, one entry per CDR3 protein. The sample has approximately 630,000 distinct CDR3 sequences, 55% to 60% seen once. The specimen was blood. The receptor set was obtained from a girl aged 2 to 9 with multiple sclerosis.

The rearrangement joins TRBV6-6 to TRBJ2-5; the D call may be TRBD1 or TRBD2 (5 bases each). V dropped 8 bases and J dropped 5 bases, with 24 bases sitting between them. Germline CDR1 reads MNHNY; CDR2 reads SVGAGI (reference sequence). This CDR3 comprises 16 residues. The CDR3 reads CASRDRLLSAEETQYF. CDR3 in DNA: TGTGCCAGCCGGGACCGCTTATTATCGGCGGAGGAGACCCAGTACTTC.

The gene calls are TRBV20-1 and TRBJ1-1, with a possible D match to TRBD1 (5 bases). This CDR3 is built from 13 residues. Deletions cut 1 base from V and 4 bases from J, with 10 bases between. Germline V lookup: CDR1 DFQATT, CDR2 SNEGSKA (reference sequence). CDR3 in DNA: TGCAGTGCTAGAGGAAGGGGTGGCACTGAAGCTTTCTTT. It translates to CSARGRGGTEAFF.

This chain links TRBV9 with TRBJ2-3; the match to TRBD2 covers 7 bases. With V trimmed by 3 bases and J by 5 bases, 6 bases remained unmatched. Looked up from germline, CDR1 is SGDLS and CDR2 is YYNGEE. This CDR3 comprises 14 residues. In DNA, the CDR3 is TGTGCCAGCAGCGACGTGGGGGAGGGAGATACGCAGTATTTT. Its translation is CASSDVGEGDTQYF.

CDR3: CAWQGGGQFF. The CDR3 region has the DNA TGTGCCTGGCAAGGGGGTGGGCAGTTCTTC. The chain employs TRBV30 and TRBJ2-1; the D gene is possibly TRBD1 (6 bases). The CDR3 spans 10 residues. V lost 5 bases, J lost 12 bases, and 11 bases lay in between. Per the germline V gene, CDR1 is GTSNPN and CDR2 is SVGIG (reference sequence).

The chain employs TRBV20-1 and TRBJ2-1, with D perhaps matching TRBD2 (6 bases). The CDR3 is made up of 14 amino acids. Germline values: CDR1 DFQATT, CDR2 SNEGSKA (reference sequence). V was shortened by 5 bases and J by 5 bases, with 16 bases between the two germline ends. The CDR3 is CSAHRAGRNNEQFF. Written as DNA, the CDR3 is TGCAGTGCTCATCGAGCGGGCAGAAACAATGAGCAGTTCTTC.

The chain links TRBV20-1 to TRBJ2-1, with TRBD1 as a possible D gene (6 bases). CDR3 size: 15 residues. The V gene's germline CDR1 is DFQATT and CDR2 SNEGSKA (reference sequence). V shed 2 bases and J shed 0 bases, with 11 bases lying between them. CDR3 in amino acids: CSARHRASSYNEQFF. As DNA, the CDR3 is TGCAGTGCTAGACACAGGGCAAGCTCCTACAATGAGCAGTTCTTC.

This CDR3 is CASSSLDEQFF. The DNA for the CDR3 is TGTGCCAGCAGTTCATTAGATGAGCAGTTCTTC. This rearrangement joins TRBV27 to TRBJ2-1; no clear D gene. V was shortened by 4 bases and J by 8 bases, with 6 bases between the two germline ends. The CDR3 has 11 amino acids. CDR1 is MNHEY and CDR2 is SMNVEV in the germline V gene (reference sequence).

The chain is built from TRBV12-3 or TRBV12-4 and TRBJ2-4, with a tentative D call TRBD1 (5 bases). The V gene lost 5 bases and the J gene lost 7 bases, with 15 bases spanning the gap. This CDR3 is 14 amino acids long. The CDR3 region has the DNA TGTGCCAGCAGTCGTAGGGGTTCATATAACATTCAGTACTTC. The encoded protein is CASSRRGSYNIQYF.

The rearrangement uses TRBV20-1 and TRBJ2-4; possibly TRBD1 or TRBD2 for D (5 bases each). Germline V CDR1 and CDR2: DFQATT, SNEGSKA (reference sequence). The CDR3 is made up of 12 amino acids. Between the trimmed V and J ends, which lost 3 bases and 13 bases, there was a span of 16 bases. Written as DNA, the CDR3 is TGCAGTGCTAGTCCCGGGGCCTACGGGCAGTACTTC. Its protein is CSASPGAYGQYF.

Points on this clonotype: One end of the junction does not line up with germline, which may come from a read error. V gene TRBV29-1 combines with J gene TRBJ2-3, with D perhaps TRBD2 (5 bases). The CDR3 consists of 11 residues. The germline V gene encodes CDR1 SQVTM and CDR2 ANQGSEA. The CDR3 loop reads CSSGWGDAQYF. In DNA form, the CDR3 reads TGCAGCTCGGGGTGGGGAGATGCGCAGTATTTT.

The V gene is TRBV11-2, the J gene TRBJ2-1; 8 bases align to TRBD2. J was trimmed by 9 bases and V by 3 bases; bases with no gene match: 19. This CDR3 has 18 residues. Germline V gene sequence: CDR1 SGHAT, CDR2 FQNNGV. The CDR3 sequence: CASSFDPIGTRFYVEQFF. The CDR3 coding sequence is TGTGCCAGCAGCTTCGACCCTATAGGGACTAGGTTTTATGTTGAGCAGTTCTTC. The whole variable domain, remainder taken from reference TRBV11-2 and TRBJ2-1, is EAGVAQSPRYKIIEKRQSVAFWCNPISGHATLYWYQQILGQGPKLLIQFQNNGVVDDSQLPKDRFSAERLKGVDSTLKIQPAKLEDSAVYLCASSFDPIGTRFYVEQFFGPGTRLTVL.

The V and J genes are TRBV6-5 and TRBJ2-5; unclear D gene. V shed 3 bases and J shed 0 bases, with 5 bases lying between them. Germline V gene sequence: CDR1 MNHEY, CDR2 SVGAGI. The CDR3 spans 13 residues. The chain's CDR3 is CASSYSNQETQYF. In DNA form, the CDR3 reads TGTGCCAGCAGTTATTCCAACCAAGAGACCCAGTACTTC.

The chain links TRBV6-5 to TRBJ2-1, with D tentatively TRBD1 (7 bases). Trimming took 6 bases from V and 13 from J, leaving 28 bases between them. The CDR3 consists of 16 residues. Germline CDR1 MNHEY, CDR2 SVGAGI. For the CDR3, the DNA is TGTGCCAGCAGACAGACTAATCCCAGGGGGGAGGAGACCCAGTTCTTC. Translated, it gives CASRQTNPRGEETQFF.

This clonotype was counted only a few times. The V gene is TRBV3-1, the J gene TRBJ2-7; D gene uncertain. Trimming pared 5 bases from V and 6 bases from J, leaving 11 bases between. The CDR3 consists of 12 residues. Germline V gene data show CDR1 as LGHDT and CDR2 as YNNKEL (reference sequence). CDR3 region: CASSGAVPEQYF. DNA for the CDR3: TGTGCCAGCAGCGGTGCGGTCCCCGAGCAGTACTTC.

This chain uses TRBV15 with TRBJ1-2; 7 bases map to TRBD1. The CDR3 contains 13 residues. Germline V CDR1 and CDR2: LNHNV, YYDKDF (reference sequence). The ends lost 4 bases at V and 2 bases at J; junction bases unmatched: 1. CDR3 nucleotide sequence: TGTGCCACCAGCATACAGGGGAACTATGGCTACACCTTC. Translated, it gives CATSIQGNYGYTF.

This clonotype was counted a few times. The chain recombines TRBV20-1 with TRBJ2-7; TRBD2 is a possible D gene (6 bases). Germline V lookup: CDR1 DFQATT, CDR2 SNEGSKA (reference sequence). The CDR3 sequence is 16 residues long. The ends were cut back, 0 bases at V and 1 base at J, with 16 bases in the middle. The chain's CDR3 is CSARDFAGIGSYEQYF. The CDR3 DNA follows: TGCAGTGCTAGAGATTTCGCGGGGATCGGATCCTACGAGCAGTACTTC.

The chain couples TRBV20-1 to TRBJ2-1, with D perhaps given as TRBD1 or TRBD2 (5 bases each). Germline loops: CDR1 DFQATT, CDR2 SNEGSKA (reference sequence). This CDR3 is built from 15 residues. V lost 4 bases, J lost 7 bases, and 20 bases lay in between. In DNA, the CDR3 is TGCAGTGCTACTAGAGGGGTCATGGCGATGAATGAGCAGTTCTTC. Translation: CSATRGVMAMNEQFF.

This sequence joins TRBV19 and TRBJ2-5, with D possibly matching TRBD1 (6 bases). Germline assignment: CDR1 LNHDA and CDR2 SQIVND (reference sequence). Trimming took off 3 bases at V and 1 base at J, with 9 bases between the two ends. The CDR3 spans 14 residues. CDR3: CASSIGQSQETQYF. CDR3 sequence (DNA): TGTGCCAGTAGTATTGGACAGAGCCAAGAGACCCAGTACTTC.

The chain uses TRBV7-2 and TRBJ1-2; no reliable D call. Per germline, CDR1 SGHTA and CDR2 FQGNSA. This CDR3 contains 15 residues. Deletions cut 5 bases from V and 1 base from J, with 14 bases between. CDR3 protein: CASSPSAGSNYGYTF. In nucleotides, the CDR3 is TGTGCCAGCAGCCCGTCGGCGGGAAGTAACTATGGCTACACCTTC.

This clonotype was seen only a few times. DNA of the CDR3: TGTGCCAGCAGTTCCTTCCTAAGAGGTTCACCCCTCCACTTT. It is translated as CASSSFLRGSPLHF. J is TRBJ1-6 and V is TRBV27; no firm D call. The CDR3 runs 14 residues. Germline CDR1 is MNHEY and CDR2 is SMNVEV (reference sequence). With 4 bases removed from V and 9 bases from J, the gap between germline ends came to 13 bases.

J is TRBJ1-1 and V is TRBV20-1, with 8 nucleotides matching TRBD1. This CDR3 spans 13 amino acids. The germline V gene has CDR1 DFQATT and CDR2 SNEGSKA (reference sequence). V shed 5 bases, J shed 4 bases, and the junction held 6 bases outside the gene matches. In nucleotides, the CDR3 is TGCAGTGCTGGATCTGACAGGGGCACTGAAGCTTTCTTT. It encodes CSAGSDRGTEAFF.

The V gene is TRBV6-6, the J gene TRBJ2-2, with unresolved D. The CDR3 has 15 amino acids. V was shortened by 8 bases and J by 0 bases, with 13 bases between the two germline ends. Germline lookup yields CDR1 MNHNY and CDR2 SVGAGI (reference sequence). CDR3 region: CASSLTETNTGELFF. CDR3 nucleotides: TGTGCCAGCTCGTTGACTGAAACGAACACCGGGGAGCTGTTTTTT.

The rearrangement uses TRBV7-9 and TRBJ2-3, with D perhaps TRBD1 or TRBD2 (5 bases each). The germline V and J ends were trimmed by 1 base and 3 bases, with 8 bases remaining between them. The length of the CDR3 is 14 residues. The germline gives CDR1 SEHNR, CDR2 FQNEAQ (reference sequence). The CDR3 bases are TGTGCCAGCAGCTTAGAAGGGGAGACAGATACGCAGTATTTT. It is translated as CASSLEGETDTQYF.

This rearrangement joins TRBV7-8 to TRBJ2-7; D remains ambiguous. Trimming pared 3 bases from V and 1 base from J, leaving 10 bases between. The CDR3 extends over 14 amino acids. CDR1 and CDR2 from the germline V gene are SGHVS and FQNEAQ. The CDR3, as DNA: TGTGCCAGCAGCTTTAGGAGTAGGTCCTACGAGCAGTACTTC. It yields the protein CASSFRSRSYEQYF.

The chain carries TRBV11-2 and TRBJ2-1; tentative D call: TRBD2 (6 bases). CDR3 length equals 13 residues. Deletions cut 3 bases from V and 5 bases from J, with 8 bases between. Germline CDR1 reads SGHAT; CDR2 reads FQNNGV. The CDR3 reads CASSFGTDNEQFF. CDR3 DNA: TGTGCCAGCAGCTTTGGGACTGACAATGAGCAGTTCTTC.

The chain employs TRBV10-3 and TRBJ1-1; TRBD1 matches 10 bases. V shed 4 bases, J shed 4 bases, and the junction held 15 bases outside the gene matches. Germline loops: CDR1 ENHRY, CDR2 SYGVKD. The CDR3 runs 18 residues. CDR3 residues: CAISVGETGGFLVTEAFF. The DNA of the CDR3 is TGTGCCATCAGTGTGGGTGAGACAGGGGGCTTTTTAGTCACTGAAGCTTTCTTT.

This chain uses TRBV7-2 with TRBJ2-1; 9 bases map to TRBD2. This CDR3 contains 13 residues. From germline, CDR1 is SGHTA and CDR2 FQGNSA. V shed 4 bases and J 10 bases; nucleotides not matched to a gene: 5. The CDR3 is CASSSQRGDEQFF. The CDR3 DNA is TGTGCCAGCAGCTCTCAGCGGGGGGACGAGCAGTTCTTC.